A single sample gave rise to the 30 T cell receptor beta chains below, sequenced in a study of CD8+CD57+ T cells in acquired aplastic anemia. CDR3 and TCR beta VDJ profiling relied on genomic DNA as the template. TCRdb processed the reads anew with MiXCR; each CDR3 protein has one entry. The profile covers a few hundred thousand distinct CDR3 sequences, with approximately 56% appearing a single time and 8% taken by the ten largest. The material sequenced was sorted CD4+, CD8+, or CD8+CD57+ T cells (not recorded which) from PBMCs. These receptors were obtained from a human donor with severe aplastic anemia or a healthy control (not recorded which).

This clonotype came up many times. The V and J genes are TRBV12-3 or TRBV12-4 and TRBJ2-3; 12 nucleotides match TRBD2. CDR3 length equals 16 residues. The trim removed 6 bases at V and 3 bases at J, leaving 7 bases unmatched. CDR3 protein: CASSRRTSGDTDTQYF. The DNA for the CDR3 is TGTGCCAGCAGCCGTAGGACTAGCGGGGATACAGATACGCAGTATTTT.

This clonotype was observed many times. The chain employs TRBV20-1 and TRBJ2-3; D tentatively fits TRBD1 or TRBD2 (6 bases each). V was pared by 1 base and J by 2 bases, with 13 bases between. This CDR3 spans 15 amino acids. Looked up from germline, CDR1 is DFQATT and CDR2 is SNEGSKA (reference sequence). The CDR3 coding sequence is TGCAGTGCTAGAGGGGCCCCGGGGGCCACAGATACGCAGTATTTT. Its translation is CSARGAPGATDTQYF.

The rearrangement links TRBV10-3 to TRBJ1-2, with D possibly being TRBD1 (5 bases). Germline CDR1 and CDR2: ENHRY and SYGVKD. The CDR3 is made up of 12 amino acids. Between the trimmed V and J ends, which lost 8 bases and 4 bases, there was a span of 11 bases. The chain's CDR3 is CAIGDRSYGYTF. Written as DNA, the CDR3 is TGTGCCATCGGGGACCGATCCTATGGCTACACCTTC.

The chain has TRBV25-1 and TRBJ1-5, with 11 bases identical to TRBD1. After removal of 1 base from V and 6 bases from J, the junction contained 2 bases not matched to a gene. Per germline, CDR1 MGHDK and CDR2 SYGVNS. CDR3 length: 15 amino acids. The CDR3 reads CASSELGTGGQPQHF. The CDR3 region has the DNA TGTGCCAGCAGTGAATTAGGGACAGGGGGTCAGCCCCAGCATTTT. Filled out from reference TRBV25-1 and TRBJ1-5, the complete variable domain reads EADIYQTPRYLVIGTGKKITLECSQTMGHDKMYWYQQDPGMELHLIHYSYGVNSTEKGDLSSESTVSRIRTEHFPLTLESARPSHTSQYLCASSELGTGGQPQHFGDGTRLSIL.

CDR3 sequence (DNA): TGTGCCAGCACCATAAACGGGGCCCAAGAGACCCAGTACTTC. It encodes CASTINGAQETQYF. The chain employs TRBV7-9 and TRBJ2-5; either TRBD1 or TRBD2 may supply D (5 bases each). This CDR3 has 14 residues. Germline loops: CDR1 SEHNR, CDR2 FQNEAQ (reference sequence). Trimming cost V 7 bases and J 1 base, with 13 bases left between them.

The chain recombines TRBV7-9 with TRBJ2-1; D not resolved. The ends were cut back, 0 bases at V and 3 bases at J, with 9 bases in the middle. Germline CDR1 SEHNR, CDR2 FQNEAQ (reference sequence). The CDR3 runs 15 residues. The CDR3 DNA sequence: TGTGCCAGCAGCTTAGCGGGAAACGGCTACAATGAGCAGTTCTTC. It yields the protein CASSLAGNGYNEQFF.

This clonotype has at least ten counts. This rearrangement joins TRBV12-3 or TRBV12-4 to TRBJ1-3; 8 bases are a match to TRBD1. The CDR3 runs to 14 residues. The ends lost 6 bases at V and 12 bases at J; junction bases unmatched: 13. The DNA of the CDR3 is TGTGCCAGCAGGGATGTGCAGGGGGCGTTGGTCATATATTTT. Translated, it gives CASRDVQGALVIYF.

The V call is TRBV7-9, the J call TRBJ1-2, with 7 bases aligning to TRBD1. V dropped 7 bases and J dropped 2; count of bases not matched to a gene: 7. The CDR3 spans 14 residues. Per germline, CDR1 SEHNR and CDR2 FQNEAQ (reference sequence). The CDR3 bases are TGTGCCAGCATCGAACCGACAGGGAACTATGGCTACACCTTC. Amino acids: CASIEPTGNYGYTF. The full variable domain, rest sourced from reference TRBV7-9 and TRBJ1-2, is DTGVSQNPRHKITKRGQNVTFRCDPISEHNRLYWYRQTLGQGPEFLTYFQNEAQLEKSRLLSDRFSAERPKGSFSTLEIQRTEQGDSAMYLCASIEPTGNYGYTFGSGTRLTVV.

The CDR3 DNA is TGCAGTGCTTGGATAGGGACAGGGGGCGCGGGGAGACTCACTGAAGCTTTCTTT. Protein product: CSAWIGTGGAGRLTEAFF. The gene calls are TRBV20-1 and TRBJ1-1; TRBD1 matches at 12 bases. Germline CDR1 DFQATT, CDR2 SNEGSKA (reference sequence). J lost 4 bases, V lost 5 bases, and 17 bases had no gene match. The CDR3 loop spans 18 amino acids.

There are many counts of this clonotype. This chain links TRBV9 with TRBJ2-3; the D call may be TRBD1 or TRBD2 (6 bases each). Germline V lookup: CDR1 SGDLS, CDR2 YYNGEE. Trimming stripped 3 bases from V and 0 bases from J, with 11 bases between. The CDR3 spans 15 residues. The chain's CDR3 is CASSAGGLSTDTQYF. CDR3 bases: TGTGCCAGCAGCGCCGGGGGCCTCAGCACAGATACGCAGTATTTT.

The V gene is TRBV20-1, the J gene TRBJ2-7; D not certain. Trimming took off 3 bases at V and 2 bases at J, with 5 bases between the two ends. Germline values: CDR1 DFQATT, CDR2 SNEGSKA (reference sequence). This CDR3 has 11 residues. The CDR3, as DNA: TGCAGTGCTAGTGATACCTACGAGCAGTACTTC. Residues: CSASDTYEQYF.

The gene calls are TRBV25-1 and TRBJ1-1, with TRBD1 as a possible D gene (5 bases). V shed 3 bases and J shed 0 bases, with 11 bases lying between them. Germline CDR1 is MGHDK and CDR2 is SYGVNS. CDR3 length: 15 amino acids. CDR3 sequence reads: CASSEAGNLNTEAFF. The DNA for the CDR3 is TGTGCCAGCAGTGAGGCAGGGAACCTGAACACTGAAGCTTTCTTT.

The chain links TRBV29-1 to TRBJ2-1, with D possibly matching TRBD1 (6 bases). V shed 3 bases and J shed 8 bases, with 8 bases lying between them. CDR3 size: 11 residues. CDR1 is SQVTM and CDR2 is ANQGSEA in the germline V gene. The CDR3 is CSVETGHEQFF. CDR3 DNA: TGCAGCGTTGAGACAGGTCATGAGCAGTTCTTC.

On this clonotype: The junction departs from the called germline gene at one end, perhaps through a read error. This CDR3 is CASSVDQASTGELFF. The DNA of the CDR3 is TGTGCCAGCAGCGTTGATCAAGCGAGCACCGGGGAGCTATTTTTT. The chain joins TRBV9 to TRBJ2-2, with D maybe TRBD2 (5 bases). The germline V gene encodes CDR1 SGDLS and CDR2 YYNGEE. The CDR3 is 15 amino acids.

The chain is built from TRBV2 and TRBJ1-1, with a possible D match to TRBD1 (6 bases). V was clipped by 4 bases and J by 2 bases, with 11 bases between them. The V gene's germline CDR1 is SNHLY and CDR2 FYNNEI. This CDR3 has 14 amino acids. In DNA, the CDR3 is TGTGCCAGCAGTGCCCTGGGGGCAAACACTGAAGCTTTCTTT. This gives the protein CASSALGANTEAFF.

The chain is built from TRBV20-1 and TRBJ1-6, with TRBD1 identical over 9 bases. The junction had 5 bases not matched to a gene; V was cut back by 4 bases and J by 10 bases. Germline V gene lookup returns CDR1 DFQATT and CDR2 SNEGSKA (reference sequence). The CDR3 is 13 amino acids. CDR3 sequence (DNA): TGCAGTGCTAAACAGGGGGCGGCCTCACCCCTCCACTTT. Its translation is CSAKQGAASPLHF.

This sequence joins TRBV5-1 and TRBJ2-7; 11 bases are shared with TRBD1. This CDR3 is built from 15 residues. Trimming took 4 bases from V and 3 from J; bases not matched to a gene: 6. The germline CDR1 and CDR2 sequences are SGHRS and YFSETQ. The CDR3 DNA reads as TGCGCCAGCAGCCCGGGGACAGGGGGAGTCTACGAGCAGTACTTC. It codes for CASSPGTGGVYEQYF.

Comment on this clonotype: It is likely a read error, because the conserved phenylalanine at the end of the CDR3 is missing. The V and J genes are TRBV25-1 and TRBJ1-6; TRBD1 matches 8 bases. Germline V gives CDR1 MGHDK, CDR2 SYGVNS. CDR3 size: 16 residues. Germline trimming cut 1 base from V and 6 bases from J; bases unmatched to any gene: 5. The DNA for the CDR3 is TGTGCCAGCAGTGAATCCAGACAGGGGAGTAATTCACCCCTCCACTCT. Residues: CASSESRQGSNSPLHS.

On this clonotype: One end of the junction fails to match germline, which may point to a read error. The CDR3: CLILPRPQHF. Written as DNA, the CDR3 is TGCCTCATATTGCCACGGCCCCAGCATTTT. This chain uses TRBV19 with TRBJ1-5; D not resolved. The germline V gene has CDR1 LNHDA and CDR2 SQIVND (reference sequence). There are 10 residues in the CDR3.

This CDR3 is CASSVGTTKEQFF. The DNA for the CDR3 is TGTGCCAGCAGCGTAGGCACAACAAAGGAGCAGTTCTTC. The chain has TRBV9 and TRBJ2-1; D not certain. The germline V and J ends were trimmed by 0 bases and 10 bases, with 11 bases remaining between them. CDR3 length equals 13 residues. The germline V gene has CDR1 SGDLS and CDR2 YYNGEE.

The chain carries TRBV20-1 and TRBJ2-7; D is unclear. CDR1 and CDR2 from the germline V gene are DFQATT and SNEGSKA (reference sequence). CDR3 length: 14 amino acids. Trimming took 5 bases from V and 4 from J, leaving 18 bases between them. The CDR3 coding sequence is TGCAGTGCTGCCCCTAGTATCGAGATGTACGAGCAGTACTTC. The encoded protein is CSAAPSIEMYEQYF.

The chain has TRBV7-2 and TRBJ1-6; perhaps TRBD1 as D (6 bases). Germline CDR1 and CDR2: SGHTA and FQGNSA. The CDR3 is 17 amino acids. With 1 base removed from V and 2 bases from J, the gap between germline ends came to 12 bases. This CDR3 is CASSLDSGAPYNSPLHF. The CDR3 DNA is TGTGCCAGCAGCTTAGACTCAGGGGCACCCTATAATTCACCCCTCCACTTT.

V gene TRBV7-2 combines with J gene TRBJ1-2, with 8 bases aligning to TRBD1. The germline CDR1 and CDR2 sequences are SGHTA and FQGNSA. The CDR3 loop spans 16 amino acids. J lost 4 bases, V lost 5 bases, and 12 bases had no gene match. The CDR3 here is CASSLAIQGATYGYTF. CDR3 in DNA: TGTGCCAGCAGCCTCGCGATTCAGGGGGCGACCTATGGCTACACCTTC.

Ten or more counts support this clonotype. The genes are TRBV9 and TRBJ2-1, with a tentative D call TRBD2 (6 bases). V was trimmed by 0 bases and J by 7 bases, leaving 11 bases between them. This CDR3 comprises 14 residues. Germline V lookup: CDR1 SGDLS, CDR2 YYNGEE. This chain's CDR3 is CASSVGVGGNEQFF. CDR3 bases: TGTGCCAGCAGCGTAGGGGTGGGAGGTAATGAGCAGTTCTTC.

Only a few counts were recorded for this clonotype. This rearrangement joins TRBV18 to TRBJ2-3, with D uncertain. Trimming removed 1 base at V and 0 bases at J, with 5 bases between. Germline CDR1 and CDR2: KGHSH and LQKENI. CDR3 length: 14 amino acids. For the CDR3, the DNA is TGTGCCAGCTCACCACTCCAAAGCACAGATACGCAGTATTTT. Translation: CASSPLQSTDTQYF.

The V and J genes are TRBV20-1 and TRBJ2-5; 12 bases match TRBD2. The CDR3 covers 18 residues. Trimming at V came to 1 base and at J to 5 bases, leaving 14 bases not matched to a gene. The V gene's germline CDR1 is DFQATT and CDR2 SNEGSKA (reference sequence). CDR3 region: CSARVVGASGGAYETQYF. CDR3 DNA: TGCAGTGCTAGAGTGGTAGGGGCTAGCGGGGGGGCTTATGAGACCCAGTACTTC.

This clonotype was seen more than once but under ten times. The CDR3 nucleotides are TGTGCCACCAGCAGAGATCCCGGACCATATGGCTACACCTTC. Protein product: CATSRDPGPYGYTF. This chain uses TRBV15 with TRBJ1-2; D gene ambiguous. V lost 0 bases and J 5 bases, leaving 10 bases between the germline ends. The CDR3 contains 14 residues. The germline CDR1 and CDR2 sequences are LNHNV and YYDKDF (reference sequence).

The CDR3 here is CASSEGGLAGWELFF. For the CDR3, the DNA is TGCGCCAGCAGTGAAGGGGGACTAGCGGGGTGGGAGCTGTTTTTT. The chain has TRBV10-2 and TRBJ2-2, with 13 bases lining up with TRBD2. V gave up 3 bases and J gave up 9 bases; unmatched junction bases: 4. The CDR3 consists of 15 residues. From germline, CDR1 is WSHSY and CDR2 SAAADI.

V usage is TRBV7-2 and J usage is TRBJ2-7; TRBD2 matches 10 bases. The CDR3 is made up of 17 amino acids. Trimming cost V 4 bases and J 4 bases; bases outside gene matches: 13. Germline lookup yields CDR1 SGHTA and CDR2 FQGNSA. The CDR3 is CASSSVQALAGGYEQYF. CDR3 nucleotide sequence: TGTGCCAGCAGCTCGGTTCAGGCCTTAGCGGGAGGTTACGAGCAGTACTTC.

The table lists this clonotype with a few counts. The chain is built from TRBV5-8 and TRBJ2-7; no reliable D call. The CDR3 has 13 amino acids. The V end lost 1 base, the J end lost 9 bases, and 14 bases lay between the germline ends. Germline V gene lookup returns CDR1 SGHTS and CDR2 YDEGEE. The CDR3 reads CASSLRLATGQYF. The CDR3 DNA reads as TGTGCCAGCAGCTTGAGACTGGCTACGGGGCAGTACTTC.